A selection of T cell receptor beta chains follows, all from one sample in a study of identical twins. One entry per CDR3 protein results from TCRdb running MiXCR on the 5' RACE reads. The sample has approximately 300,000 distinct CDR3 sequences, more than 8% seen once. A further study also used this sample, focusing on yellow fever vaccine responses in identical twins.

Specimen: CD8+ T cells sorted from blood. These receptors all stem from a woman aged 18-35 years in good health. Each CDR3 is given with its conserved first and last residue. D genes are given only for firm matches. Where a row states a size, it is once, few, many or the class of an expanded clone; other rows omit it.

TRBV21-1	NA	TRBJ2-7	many	CASSNGGLSYEQYF	TGTGCCAGCAGCAATGGGGGACTATCCTACGAGCAGTACTTC
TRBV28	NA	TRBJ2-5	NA	CASSGDFPQYF	TGTGCCAGCAGCGGGGACTTCCCCCAGTACTTC
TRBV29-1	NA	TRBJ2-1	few	CSVEFVIDEQFF	TGCAGCGTTGAATTCGTAATCGATGAGCAGTTCTTC
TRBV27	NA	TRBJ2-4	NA	CASSKPMGGLAKNIQYF	TGTGCCAGCAGTAAACCTATGGGGGGACTAGCCAAAAACATTCAGTACTTC
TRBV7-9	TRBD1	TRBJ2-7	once	CASSAPVTGIYEQYF	TGTGCCAGCAGCGCCCCCGTGACAGGGATCTACGAGCAGTACTTC
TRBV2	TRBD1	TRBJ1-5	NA	CASSNSRDSSYQPQHF	TGTGCCAGCAGTAATTCCCGGGACAGTTCATATCAGCCCCAGCATTTT
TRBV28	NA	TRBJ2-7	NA	CTSRGTSFYEQYF	TGTACCAGCCGTGGTACCAGCTTCTACGAGCAGTACTTC
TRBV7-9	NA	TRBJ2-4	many	CASISDQAKNIQYF	TGTGCCAGCATCTCGGATCAGGCCAAAAACATTCAGTACTTC
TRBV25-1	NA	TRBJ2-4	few	CASSAGGIQYF	TGTGCCAGCAGTGCGGGCGGCATTCAGTACTTC
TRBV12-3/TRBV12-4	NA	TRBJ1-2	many	CASSWGSISYNYGYTF	TGTGCCAGCAGTTGGGGCTCAATCTCATATAACTATGGCTACACCTTC
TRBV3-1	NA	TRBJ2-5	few	CASSDPGLEETQYF	TGTGCCAGCAGCGATCCGGGGTTGGAAGAGACCCAGTACTTC
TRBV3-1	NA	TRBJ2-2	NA	CASSHLMTAYTGELFF	TGTGCCAGCAGCCACCTCATGACAGCTTACACCGGGGAGCTGTTTTTT
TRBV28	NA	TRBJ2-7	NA	CASSLGYPPSYEQYF	TGTGCCAGCAGTTTAGGATATCCTCCCTCCTACGAGCAGTACTTC
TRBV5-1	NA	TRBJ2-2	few	CASSFIWTNTGELFF	TGCGCCAGCAGCTTTATCTGGACAAACACCGGGGAGCTGTTTTTT
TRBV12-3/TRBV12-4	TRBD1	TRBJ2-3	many	CASSFGQGRTDTQYF	TGTGCCAGCAGCTTTGGACAGGGGAGGACAGATACGCAGTATTTT
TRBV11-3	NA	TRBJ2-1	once	CASSPLDGNEQFF	TGTGCCAGCAGCCCCCTAGATGGCAATGAGCAGTTCTTC
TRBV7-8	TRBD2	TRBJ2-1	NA	CASSLVGGGLIF	TGTGCCAGCAGCCTTGTTGGGGGGGGTTTGATCTTC
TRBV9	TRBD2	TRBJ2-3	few	CASSVEIGGATDTQYF	TGTGCCAGCAGCGTAGAGATCGGGGGGGCCACAGATACGCAGTATTTT